This entry lists 30 T cell receptor beta chains sequenced from one sample in a study of cytomegalovirus exposure and HLA in healthy donors. Using immunoSEQ multiplex PCR, the repertoire was profiled, and TCRdb retains in-frame clones only, with some absent. The sample includes approximately 65,000 clones, about 91% seen only once; the top ten take 5.3%. Material for sequencing was PBMCs. All receptors come from a man in his late teens or twenties in good health and CMV-seropositive.

The chain uses TRBV29-1 and TRBJ1-1; D is unresolved. Germline assignment: CDR1 SQVTM and CDR2 ANQGSEA. This CDR3 region has 13 residues. V was shortened by 6 bases and J by 4 bases, with 15 bases between the two germline ends. The CDR3 loop is CSVPRGSGTEAFF. The DNA of the CDR3 is TGCAGCGTCCCCCGGGGAAGTGGCACTGAAGCTTTCTTT.

The rearrangement joins TRBV6-5 to TRBJ2-7; 10 positions agree with TRBD2. This CDR3 has 16 residues. The germline V gene encodes CDR1 MNHEY and CDR2 SVGAGI. V lost 0 bases and J lost 6; bases outside the gene matches: 8. The CDR3 sequence: CASSYSRAGGPSEQYF. In DNA, the CDR3 is TGTGCCAGCAGTTACTCGAGAGCGGGAGGGCCCAGCGAGCAGTACTTC.

The chain carries TRBV28 and TRBJ2-1, with 8 bases identical to TRBD2. Germline V gives CDR1 MDHEN, CDR2 SYDVKM. This CDR3 has 15 amino acids. V trimming: 5 bases; J trimming: 4 bases; junction bases outside the gene matches: 7. The CDR3, as DNA: TGTGCCAGCAGTGGCGGACTAGCTCGTTACAATGAGCAGTTCTTC. This translates into CASSGGLARYNEQFF.

V gene TRBV4-1 combines with J gene TRBJ2-3; tentatively, D is TRBD2 (6 bases). The CDR3 contains 15 residues. Germline CDR1 is MGHRA and CDR2 is YSYEKL. Deletions cut 1 base from V and 2 bases from J, with 10 bases between. The chain's CDR3 is CASSQVGTYTDTQYF. The CDR3 region has the DNA TGCGCCAGCAGCCAAGTTGGGACTTACACAGATACGCAGTATTTT.

This clone occurred once. V is TRBV27 and J is TRBJ2-7; TRBD1 matches at 9 bases. J gave up 4 bases and V 5 bases, and 12 bases lay outside the gene matches. The CDR3 is 16 residues long. Germline V gene sequence: CDR1 MNHEY, CDR2 SMNVEV (reference sequence). The CDR3 reads CASSLRGLTGGYEQYF. Here the CDR3 DNA reads TGTGCCAGCAGTCTAAGGGGGTTGACAGGGGGGTACGAGCAGTACTTC.

This chain links TRBV28 with TRBJ2-1; weak D call: TRBD2 (5 bases). CDR3 length equals 15 residues. V was cut by 5 bases and J by 8 bases, with 19 bases left in between. Germline values: CDR1 MDHEN, CDR2 SYDVKM. The CDR3 sequence is CASSRGQALRDEQFF. CDR3 DNA sequence: TGTGCCAGCAGTCGAGGGCAGGCACTCCGGGATGAGCAGTTCTTC.

V gene TRBV5-1 combines with J gene TRBJ1-1, with D possibly being TRBD1 (5 bases). This CDR3 contains 14 residues. CDR1 SGHRS and CDR2 YFSETQ come from the germline V gene. V dropped 0 bases and J dropped 1 base, with 7 bases sitting between them. CDR3 coding DNA: TGCGCCAGCAGCTTGGCGACAGCGAACACTGAAGCTTTCTTT. This gives the protein CASSLATANTEAFF.

The chain carries TRBV28 and TRBJ2-4, with TRBD1 matching over 7 bases. The J segment lost 5 bases and the V segment lost 5 bases, leaving 6 bases of the junction unmatched. CDR1 and CDR2 (germline): MDHEN, SYDVKM. This CDR3 comprises 14 residues. CDR3 DNA sequence: TGTGCCAGCAGTCCCGGGACAGAACAAAACATTCAGTACTTC. Protein sequence: CASSPGTEQNIQYF. The full variable domain, completed using reference TRBV28 and TRBJ2-4, is DVKVTQSSRYLVKRTGEKVFLECVQDMDHENMFWYRQDPGLGLRLIYFSYDVKMKEKGDIPEGYSVSREKKERFSLILESASTNQTSMYLCASSPGTEQNIQYFGAGTRLSVL.

The J gene is TRBJ2-7, the V gene TRBV28; 7 positions agree with TRBD1. Trimming at V came to 1 base and at J to 7 bases, leaving 10 bases not matched to a gene. The CDR3 sequence is 15 residues long. The germline gives CDR1 MDHEN, CDR2 SYDVKM. The DNA for the CDR3 is TGTGCCAGCAGTTTATCGGGACAGTCAGTTTGGGAGCAGTACTTC. It encodes CASSLSGQSVWEQYF.

V gene TRBV9 combines with J gene TRBJ2-5, with 10 bases fitting TRBD1. V lost 0 bases and J lost 6; bases outside the gene matches: 5. The CDR3 extends over 15 amino acids. From germline, CDR1 is SGDLS and CDR2 YYNGEE. The CDR3 sequence: CASSVAGTGAKTQYF. CDR3 nucleotide sequence: TGTGCCAGCAGCGTAGCTGGGACAGGGGCAAAGACCCAGTACTTC. The variable domain in full, completed from reference TRBV9 and TRBJ2-5, reads DSGVTQTPKHLITATGQRVTLRCSPRSGDLSVYWYQQSLDQGLQFLIQYYNGEERAKGNILERFSAQQFPDLHSELNLSSLELGDSALYFCASSVAGTGAKTQYFGPGTRLLVL.

This chain connects TRBV30 to TRBJ1-2, with a weak D call TRBD1 (6 bases). Trimming removed 5 bases from V and 7 bases from J, with 17 bases in between. Per the germline V gene, CDR1 is GTSNPN and CDR2 is SVGIG (reference sequence). The CDR3 runs 13 residues. The CDR3 DNA sequence: TGTGCCTGGGGCCCCTCGATAGGGGGTGGCTACACCTTC. It encodes CAWGPSIGGGYTF. Together with reference TRBV30 and TRBJ1-2, the CDR3 gives the full variable domain: SQTIHQWPATLVQPVGSPLSLECTVEGTSNPNLYWYRQAAGRGLQLLFYSVGIGQISSEVPQNLSASRPQDRQFILSSKKLLLSDSGFYLCAWGPSIGGGYTFGSGTRLTVV.

V usage is TRBV2 and J usage is TRBJ2-5, with 7 positions matching TRBD1. Germline CDR1 SNHLY, CDR2 FYNNEI. The CDR3 has 15 amino acids. The V segment lost 2 bases and the J segment 1 base; nucleotides outside the gene matches: 4. The CDR3 protein is CASSEIRGLQETQYF. The DNA for the CDR3 is TGTGCCAGCAGTGAAATAAGGGGGCTCCAAGAGACCCAGTACTTC. Together with reference TRBV2 and TRBJ2-5, the CDR3 gives the full variable domain: EPEVTQTPSHQVTQMGQEVILRCVPISNHLYFYWYRQILGQKVEFLVSFYNNEISEKSEIFDDQFSVERPDGSNFTLKIRSTKLEDSAMYFCASSEIRGLQETQYFGPGTRLLVL.

V is TRBV28 and J is TRBJ2-2; a possible D gene is TRBD2 (5 bases). The CDR3 contains 14 residues. V was cut by 7 bases and J by 2 bases, with 11 bases left in between. The germline CDR1 and CDR2 sequences are MDHEN and SYDVKM. CDR3 nucleotide sequence: TGTGCCAGCACCTTAAGCGGTAACACCGGGGAGCTGTTTTTT. Protein sequence: CASTLSGNTGELFF.

The CDR3 protein is CASSHRTSGNYEQYF. Here the CDR3 DNA reads TGTGCCAGCAGCCATAGGACTAGCGGTAACTACGAGCAGTACTTC. The chain employs TRBV28 and TRBJ2-7; TRBD2 matches at 10 bases. V trimming: 6 bases; J trimming: 3 bases; junction bases outside the gene matches: 8. Germline V gives CDR1 MDHEN, CDR2 SYDVKM. The CDR3 length is 15 residues.

This rearrangement joins TRBV5-1 to TRBJ2-1; D perhaps matches TRBD1 (5 bases). CDR3 length equals 13 residues. V gave up 4 bases and J gave up 5 bases, with 10 bases separating them. Germline V CDR1 and CDR2: SGHRS, YFSETQ. CDR3 nucleotide sequence: TGCGCCAGCAGCGACAGATTGCACAATGAGCAGTTCTTC. It codes for CASSDRLHNEQFF.

The V and J genes are TRBV5-1 and TRBJ2-7; TRBD2 matches 8 bases. The CDR3 runs to 14 residues. With 4 bases clipped from V and 2 bases from J, the junction kept 5 bases outside the gene matches. Germline values: CDR1 SGHRS, CDR2 YFSETQ. In DNA, the CDR3 is TGCGCCAGCAGCATTCAGCGGGGGACCTACGAGCAGTACTTC. Amino acids: CASSIQRGTYEQYF.

The chain combines TRBV18 with TRBJ2-3, with D unresolved. The CDR3 runs to 12 residues. Looked up from germline, CDR1 is KGHSH and CDR2 is LQKENI. V was pared by 3 bases and J by 10 bases, with 11 bases between. The CDR3 nucleotides read TGTGCCAGCTCACCCCCCATCAGTGCGCAGTATTTT. Translating gives CASSPPISAQYF.

V is TRBV7-9 and J is TRBJ1-5; TRBD1 agrees at 9 bases. V was pared by 4 bases and J by 5 bases, with 3 bases of the junction left unmatched. The CDR3 is 14 amino acids. CDR1 is SEHNR and CDR2 is FQNEAQ in the germline V gene (reference sequence). CDR3 loop: CASSSTGGYQPQHF. In DNA form, the CDR3 reads TGTGCCAGCAGCTCTACAGGGGGCTATCAGCCCCAGCATTTT.

The rearrangement links TRBV28 to TRBJ2-1; 8 bases fit TRBD2. Germline values: CDR1 MDHEN, CDR2 SYDVKM. This CDR3 comprises 16 residues. J gave up 4 bases and V 3 bases, and 8 bases lay outside the gene matches. DNA of the CDR3: TGTGCCAGCAGTTTGGGGTTAGCGGGACAATACAATGAGCAGTTCTTC. It translates to CASSLGLAGQYNEQFF.

The chain recombines TRBV5-1 with TRBJ1-1; 8 bases match TRBD1. This CDR3 spans 16 amino acids. V gave up 0 bases and J gave up 3 bases; unmatched junction bases: 7. Germline values: CDR1 SGHRS, CDR2 YFSETQ. This CDR3 is CASSLEGTGDYTEAFF. For the CDR3, the DNA is TGCGCCAGCAGCTTGGAGGGGACAGGCGATTACACTGAAGCTTTCTTT.

The chain combines TRBV5-1 with TRBJ2-3; TRBD1 matches at 8 bases. Germline V gives CDR1 SGHRS, CDR2 YFSETQ. The CDR3 extends over 15 amino acids. V was clipped by 4 bases and J by 2 bases; unmatched bases: 6. CDR3 protein: CASSAGQGVTDTQYF. Here the CDR3 DNA reads TGCGCCAGCAGCGCAGGACAGGGAGTCACAGATACGCAGTATTTT.

V is TRBV6-5 and J is TRBJ2-7, with D possibly matching TRBD2 (6 bases). CDR1 MNHEY and CDR2 SVGAGI come from the germline V gene. The germline V and J ends were trimmed by 8 bases and 2 bases, with 16 bases remaining between them. The length of the CDR3 is 14 residues. The CDR3 coding sequence is TGTGCCAGCGCCGGGACTGCAGAACCCTACGAGCAGTACTTC. It translates to CASAGTAEPYEQYF.

This clone was seen just once. The chain employs TRBV18 and TRBJ2-7; 10 bases are shared with TRBD2. The trim removed 3 bases at V and 2 bases at J, leaving 7 bases unmatched. This CDR3 spans 16 amino acids. Germline CDR1 and CDR2: KGHSH and LQKENI. CDR3 region: CASSPGTSANPYEQYF. The CDR3 DNA sequence: TGTGCCAGCTCACCCGGGACTAGCGCTAACCCCTACGAGCAGTACTTC.

This chain joins TRBV7-2 and TRBJ1-2; 10 positions agree with TRBD1. Trimming took 11 bases from V and 2 from J; bases not matched to a gene: 8. This CDR3 contains 14 residues. The germline V gene encodes CDR1 SGHTA and CDR2 FQGNSA. DNA for the CDR3: TGTGCCTATACGGGGGACAGGGGAAACTATGGCTACACCTTC. It yields the protein CAYTGDRGNYGYTF.

The chain recombines TRBV18 with TRBJ1-4; 8 nucleotides align to TRBD1. CDR3 length: 15 amino acids. Germline V gene lookup returns CDR1 KGHSH and CDR2 LQKENI. The V segment lost 3 bases and the J segment 8 bases; nucleotides outside the gene matches: 8. CDR3 sequence: CASSPRTGKGEKLFF. DNA for the CDR3: TGTGCCAGCTCACCCAGGACAGGGAAGGGAGAAAAACTGTTTTTT.

The chain combines TRBV30 with TRBJ2-1; 9 bases match TRBD2. Germline CDR1 is GTSNPN and CDR2 is SVGIG (reference sequence). The V segment lost 4 bases and the J segment 5 bases; nucleotides outside the gene matches: 9. The CDR3 runs to 15 residues. CDR3 region: CAWIKRREGNNEQFF. As DNA, the CDR3 is TGTGCCTGGATAAAACGGCGGGAGGGTAACAATGAGCAGTTCTTC. Variable domain in full (rest from reference TRBV30 and TRBJ2-1): SQTIHQWPATLVQPVGSPLSLECTVEGTSNPNLYWYRQAAGRGLQLLFYSVGIGQISSEVPQNLSASRPQDRQFILSSKKLLLSDSGFYLCAWIKRREGNNEQFFGPGTRLTVL.

The rearrangement links TRBV18 to TRBJ2-4; tentative D call: TRBD2 (6 bases). Per germline, CDR1 KGHSH and CDR2 LQKENI. There are 17 residues in the CDR3. The V end was cut by 3 bases, the J end by 1 base, with 16 bases between. Written as DNA, the CDR3 is TGTGCCAGCTCACCGACTGCCGGGACTGGGGCCAAAAACATTCAGTACTTC. Amino acid sequence: CASSPTAGTGAKNIQYF.

V gene TRBV9 combines with J gene TRBJ2-1, with D uncertain. CDR1 and CDR2 (germline): SGDLS, YYNGEE. The CDR3 is 16 residues long. V lost 0 bases and J lost 2, with 12 bases in between. In DNA form, the CDR3 reads TGTGCCAGCAGCGTAGCGGCAAGAGGTGCCTACAATGAGCAGTTCTTC. Protein product: CASSVAARGAYNEQFF.

The V call is TRBV5-6, the J call TRBJ1-5; the D gene is possibly TRBD1 (6 bases). The length of the CDR3 is 13 residues. CDR1 SGHDT and CDR2 YYEEEE come from the germline V gene. Trimming left V 5 bases short and J 4 bases short, with 10 bases between. CDR3 nucleotides: TGTGCCAGCAGTTCAGGACAGAATCAGCCCCAGCATTTT. Translated: CASSSGQNQPQHF.

The chain recombines TRBV30 with TRBJ2-3; D possibly corresponds to TRBD2 (6 bases). Germline-derived CDR1 and CDR2 are GTSNPN and SVGIG (reference sequence). This CDR3 has 15 residues. V lost 1 base to trimming and J lost 2 bases, with 13 bases between them. CDR3 in DNA: TGTGCCTGGAGTGGGGGGGACCCCGACACAGATACGCAGTATTTT. The encoded protein is CAWSGGDPDTDTQYF.